The clone carrying this T cell receptor (beta chain) was detected only a few times. Its cognate antigen is unknown. Germline CDR1 SGHAT, CDR2 FQNNGV. Trimming took 5 bases from V and 5 from J, leaving 15 bases between them. This CDR3 comprises 14 residues. The source of the sample is a study of early T cells in non-severe SARS-CoV-2 infection. Study summary: The chains were unpaired, and the sequenced material was bulk RNA from unsorted whole blood. Whole-study results and caveats: VDJdb matching, biased toward anti-spike CD8 responses, missed private and CD4 specificities.

Individual cDNA molecules carried attached unique molecular identifiers. TCRdb analysed the 5' RACE reads with MiXCR anew, one entry per CDR3 protein. The sample includes 35,000 to 55,000 distinct CDR3 sequences, around a quarter seen only once; the top ten take just over 4.5%. This chain joins TRBV11-2 and TRBJ2-5; the D call may be TRBD1 or TRBD2 (6 bases each). The sample consisted of whole blood, taken at baseline. This TCR was recovered from an adult who was a healthcare worker with PCR-confirmed SARS-CoV-2 infection or an uninfected control (not recorded which). The DNA for the CDR3 is TGTGCCAGCAGCATCACGGACAGCGGGGAGACCCAGTACTTC. Translating gives CASSITDSGETQYF.